This T cell receptor beta chain appears in the sequencing data of a study of blood T cell repertoires in COVID-19. CDR1 GTSNPN and CDR2 SVGIG come from the germline V gene (reference sequence). Trimming pared 1 base from V and 0 bases from J, leaving 9 bases between. This CDR3 is 14 amino acids long. Profiled with immunoSEQ multiplex PCR; TCRdb holds only in-frame clones, not every one. The data contain about 260,000 clones, roughly 88% of them singletons. Self-reported history from a screening survey and questionnaire set each donor's cohort. The chain links TRBV30 to TRBJ1-2, with no clear D. The TCR sequence derives from a woman aged 45-65 years who had recovered from COVID-19. Sequencing used PBMCs or T cells enriched from blood (not recorded which). The CDR3 DNA reads TGTGCCTGGAGTGAAACAAACCCTAACTATGGCTACACCTTC. Protein: CAWSETNPNYGYTF.